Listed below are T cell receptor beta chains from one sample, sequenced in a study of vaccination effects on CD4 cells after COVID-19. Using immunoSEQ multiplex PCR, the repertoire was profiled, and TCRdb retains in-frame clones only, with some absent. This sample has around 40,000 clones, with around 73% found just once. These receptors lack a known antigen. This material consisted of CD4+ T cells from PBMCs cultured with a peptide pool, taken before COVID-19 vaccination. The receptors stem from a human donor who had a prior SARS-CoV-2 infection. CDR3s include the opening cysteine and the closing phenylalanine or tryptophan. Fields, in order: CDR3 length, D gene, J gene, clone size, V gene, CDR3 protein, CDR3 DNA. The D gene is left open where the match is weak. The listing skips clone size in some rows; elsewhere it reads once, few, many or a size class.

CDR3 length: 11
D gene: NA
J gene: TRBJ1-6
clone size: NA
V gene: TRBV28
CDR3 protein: CASSFTAALHF
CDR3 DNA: TGTGCCAGCAGTTTTACGGCAGCCCTCCACTTT

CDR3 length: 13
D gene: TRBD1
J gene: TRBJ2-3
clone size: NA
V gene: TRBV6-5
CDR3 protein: CASRTGGAYTQYF
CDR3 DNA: TGTGCCAGCAGGACAGGGGGCGCTTATACGCAGTATTTT

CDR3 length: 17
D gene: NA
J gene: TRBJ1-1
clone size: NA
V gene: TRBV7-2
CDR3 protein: CASSLAYGRNSNTEAFF
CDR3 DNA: TGTGCCAGCAGCTTAGCGTACGGGCGGAATTCTAACACTGAAGCTTTCTTT

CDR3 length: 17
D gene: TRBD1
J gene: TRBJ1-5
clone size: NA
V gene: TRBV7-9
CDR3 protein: CASSSWTGGGGGQPQHF
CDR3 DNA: TGTGCCAGCAGCTCCTGGACAGGGGGCGGAGGGGGTCAGCCCCAGCATTTT

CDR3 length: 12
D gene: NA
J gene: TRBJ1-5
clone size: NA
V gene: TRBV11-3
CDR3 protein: CANNRVNQPQHF
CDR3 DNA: TGTGCCAACAACAGGGTCAATCAGCCCCAGCATTTT

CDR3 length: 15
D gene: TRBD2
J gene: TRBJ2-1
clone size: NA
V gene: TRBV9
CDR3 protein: CASSVYLADYNEQFF
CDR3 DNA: TGTGCCAGCAGCGTATACCTAGCGGATTACAATGAGCAGTTCTTC

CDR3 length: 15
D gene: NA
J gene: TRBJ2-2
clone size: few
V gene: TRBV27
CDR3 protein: CASSFRDARGGELFF
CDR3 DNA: TGTGCCAGCAGTTTCCGGGACGCTCGGGGCGGGGAGCTGTTTTTT

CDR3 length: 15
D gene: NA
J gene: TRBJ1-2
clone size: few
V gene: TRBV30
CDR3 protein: CAWSVLTLGAYGYTF
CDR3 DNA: TGTGCCTGGAGTGTACTGACCTTAGGGGCTTATGGCTACACCTTC

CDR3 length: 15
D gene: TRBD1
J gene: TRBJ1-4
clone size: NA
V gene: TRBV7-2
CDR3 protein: CASSPDRGLYEKLFF
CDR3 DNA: TGTGCCAGCAGCCCCGACAGGGGGCTGTATGAAAAACTGTTTTTT

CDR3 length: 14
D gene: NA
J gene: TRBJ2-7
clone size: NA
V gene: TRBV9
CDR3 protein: CASSPIGGSYEQYF
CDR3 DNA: TGTGCCAGCAGCCCGATCGGCGGCTCCTACGAGCAGTACTTC

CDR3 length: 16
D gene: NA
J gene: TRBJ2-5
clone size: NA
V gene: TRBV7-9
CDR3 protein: CASSLSDRPTRETQYF
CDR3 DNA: TGTGCCAGCAGCTTATCCGACAGGCCAACCCGGGAGACCCAGTACTTC

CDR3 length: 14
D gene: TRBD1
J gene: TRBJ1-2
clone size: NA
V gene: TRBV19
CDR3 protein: CASSIPGQGHGYTF
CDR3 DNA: TGTGCCAGTAGTATCCCGGGACAGGGCCATGGCTACACCTTC

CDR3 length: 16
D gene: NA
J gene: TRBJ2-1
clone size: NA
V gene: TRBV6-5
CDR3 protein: CASSYSGSSSYNEQFF
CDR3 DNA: TGTGCCAGCAGTTACTCGGGTAGTTCCTCCTACAATGAGCAGTTCTTC

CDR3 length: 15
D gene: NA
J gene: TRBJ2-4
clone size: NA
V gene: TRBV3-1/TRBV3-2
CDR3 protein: CASSQDLGYRNIQYF
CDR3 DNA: TGTGCCAGCAGCCAAGATCTGGGTTATAGAAACATTCAGTACTTC

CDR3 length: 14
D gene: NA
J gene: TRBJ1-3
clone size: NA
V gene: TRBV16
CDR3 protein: CASSFEDSGNTIYF
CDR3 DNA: TGTGCCAGCAGTTTTGAGGACTCTGGAAACACCATATATTTT

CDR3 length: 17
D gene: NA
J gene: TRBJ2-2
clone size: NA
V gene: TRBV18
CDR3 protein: CASSPPGRGRTTGELFF
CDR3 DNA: TGTGCCAGCTCACCACCGGGAAGGGGCCGTACCACCGGGGAGCTGTTTTTT

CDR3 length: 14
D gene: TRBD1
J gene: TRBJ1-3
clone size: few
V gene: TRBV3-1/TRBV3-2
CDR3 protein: CASSRTGAGNTIYF
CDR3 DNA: TGTGCCAGCAGCCGTACAGGGGCTGGAAACACCATATATTTT

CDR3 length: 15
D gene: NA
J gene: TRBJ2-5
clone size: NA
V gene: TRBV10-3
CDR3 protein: CAISESAAPGQTQYF
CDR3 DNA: TGTGCCATCAGTGAGTCGGCGGCACCAGGGCAAACCCAGTACTTC

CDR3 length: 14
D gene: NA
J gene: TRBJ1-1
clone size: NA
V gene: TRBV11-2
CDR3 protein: CASSFRRMNTEAFF
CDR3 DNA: TGTGCCAGCAGCTTCAGGCGAATGAACACTGAAGCTTTCTTT

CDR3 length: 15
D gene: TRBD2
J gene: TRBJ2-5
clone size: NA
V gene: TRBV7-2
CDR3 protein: CASSLPGRASETQYF
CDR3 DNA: TGTGCCAGCAGCTTACCCGGGAGGGCTTCAGAGACCCAGTACTTC

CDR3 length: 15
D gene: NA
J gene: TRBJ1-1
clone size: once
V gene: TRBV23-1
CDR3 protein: CASSQSGQKNTEAFF
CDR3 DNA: TGCGCCAGCAGTCAATCAGGCCAGAAAAACACTGAAGCTTTCTTT

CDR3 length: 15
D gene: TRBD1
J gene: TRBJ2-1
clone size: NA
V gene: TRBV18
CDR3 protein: CASSTRTGMGSEQFF
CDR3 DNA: TGTGCCAGCTCAACCCGGACAGGGATGGGGAGTGAGCAGTTCTTC

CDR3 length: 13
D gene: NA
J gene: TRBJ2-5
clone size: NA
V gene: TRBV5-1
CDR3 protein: CASSLDRRETQYF
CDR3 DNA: TGCGCCAGCAGCTTGGACCGGAGGGAGACCCAGTACTTC

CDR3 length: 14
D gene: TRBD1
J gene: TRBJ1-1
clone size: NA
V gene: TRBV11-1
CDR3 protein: CASSRDSRNFGAFF
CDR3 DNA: TGTGCCAGCAGCAGGGACAGTCGCAATTTTGGAGCTTTCTTT

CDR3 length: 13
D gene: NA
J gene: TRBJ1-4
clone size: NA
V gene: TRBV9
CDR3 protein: CASSLGAGEKLFF
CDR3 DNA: TGTGCCAGCAGTTTGGGGGCAGGTGAAAAACTGTTTTTT

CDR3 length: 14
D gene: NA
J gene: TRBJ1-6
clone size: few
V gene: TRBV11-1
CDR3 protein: CASSLHGTGSPLHF
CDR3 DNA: TGTGCCAGCAGCTTGCACGGGACGGGGTCACCCCTCCACTTT

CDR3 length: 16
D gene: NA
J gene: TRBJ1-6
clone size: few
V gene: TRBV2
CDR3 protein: CASSEAWGAYNSPLHF
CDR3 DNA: TGTGCCAGCAGTGAAGCTTGGGGGGCCTATAATTCACCCCTCCACTTT

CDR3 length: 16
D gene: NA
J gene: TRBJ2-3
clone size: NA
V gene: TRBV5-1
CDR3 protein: CASSLGASGSTDTQYF
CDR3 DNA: TGCGCCAGCAGCTTAGGGGCGAGCGGAAGCACAGATACGCAGTATTTT

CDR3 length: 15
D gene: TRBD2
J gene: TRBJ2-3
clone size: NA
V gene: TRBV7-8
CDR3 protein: CASSLREGQVDTQYF
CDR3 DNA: TGTGCCAGCAGCTTAAGGGAGGGCCAGGTAGATACGCAGTATTTT

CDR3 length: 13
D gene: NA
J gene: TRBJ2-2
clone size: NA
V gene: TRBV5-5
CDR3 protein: CASSLEGTGELFF
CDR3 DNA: TGTGCCAGCAGCTTGGAGGGAACCGGGGAGCTGTTTTTT

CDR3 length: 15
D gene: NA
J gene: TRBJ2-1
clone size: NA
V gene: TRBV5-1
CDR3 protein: CASSLNPFLYNEQFF
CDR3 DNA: TGCGCCAGCAGCTTAAACCCGTTTCTTTACAATGAGCAGTTCTTC

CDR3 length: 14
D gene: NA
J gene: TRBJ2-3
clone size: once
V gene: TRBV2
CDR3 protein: CASQGGFSTDTQYF
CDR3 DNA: TGTGCCAGCCAAGGGGGATTCTCAACAGATACGCAGTATTTT

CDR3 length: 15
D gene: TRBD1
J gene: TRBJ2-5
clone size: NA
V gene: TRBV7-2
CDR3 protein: CASSLGGTGEETQYF
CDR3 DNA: TGTGCCAGCAGCCTAGGAGGGACAGGGGAAGAGACCCAGTACTTC

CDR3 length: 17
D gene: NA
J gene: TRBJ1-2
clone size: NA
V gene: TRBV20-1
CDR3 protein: CSASGGELFYTNYGYTF
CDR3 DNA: TGCAGTGCTAGTGGTGGGGAACTATTTTACACTAACTATGGCTACACCTTC

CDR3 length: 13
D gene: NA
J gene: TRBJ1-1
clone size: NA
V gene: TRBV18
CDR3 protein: CASSSVGGHGAFF
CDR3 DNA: TGTGCCAGCTCATCCGTAGGAGGCCATGGAGCTTTCTTT

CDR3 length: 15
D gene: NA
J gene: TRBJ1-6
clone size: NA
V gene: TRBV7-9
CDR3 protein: CASSRGESYNSPLHF
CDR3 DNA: TGTGCCAGCAGCCGGGGGGAATCCTATAATTCACCCCTCCACTTT

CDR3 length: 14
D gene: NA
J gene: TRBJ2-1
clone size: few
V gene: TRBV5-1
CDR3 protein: CASSLQVGIGEQFF
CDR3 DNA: TGCGCCAGCAGCTTGCAGGTGGGAATTGGTGAGCAGTTCTTC

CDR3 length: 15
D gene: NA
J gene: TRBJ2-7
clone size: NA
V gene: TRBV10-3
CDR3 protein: CAISEGSGYSYEQYF
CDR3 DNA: TGTGCCATCAGTGAGGGAAGCGGCTACTCCTACGAGCAGTACTTC

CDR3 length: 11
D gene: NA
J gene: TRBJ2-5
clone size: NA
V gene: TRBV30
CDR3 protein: CAWSWGETQYF
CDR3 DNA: TGTGCCTGGAGCTGGGGGGAGACCCAGTACTTC

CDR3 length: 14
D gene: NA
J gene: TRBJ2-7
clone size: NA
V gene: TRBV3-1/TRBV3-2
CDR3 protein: CASKQGALSYEQYF
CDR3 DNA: TGTGCCAGCAAGCAAGGGGCCTTATCCTACGAGCAGTACTTC

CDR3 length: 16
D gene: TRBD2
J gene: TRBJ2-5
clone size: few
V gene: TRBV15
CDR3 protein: CATSMGLAGGQETQYF
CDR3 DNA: TGTGCCACCAGCATGGGACTAGCGGGAGGGCAAGAGACCCAGTACTTC

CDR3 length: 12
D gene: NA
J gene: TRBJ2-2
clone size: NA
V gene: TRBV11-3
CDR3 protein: CASSYREGELFF
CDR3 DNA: TGTGCCAGCAGCTACAGGGAAGGGGAGCTGTTTTTT

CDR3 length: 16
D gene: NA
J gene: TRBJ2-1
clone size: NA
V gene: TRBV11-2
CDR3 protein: CASSLGGLLSYNEQFF
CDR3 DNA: TGTGCCAGCAGCTTGGGGGGACTCCTCTCCTACAATGAGCAGTTCTTC

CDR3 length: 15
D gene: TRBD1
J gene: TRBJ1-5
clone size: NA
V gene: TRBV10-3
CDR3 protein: CAIGEGQGGNQPQHF
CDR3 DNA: TGTGCCATCGGGGAAGGACAGGGAGGGAATCAGCCCCAGCATTTT

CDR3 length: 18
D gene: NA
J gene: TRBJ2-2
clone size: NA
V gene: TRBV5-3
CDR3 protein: CARSLGQSTPSNTGELFF
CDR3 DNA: TGTGCCAGAAGCTTGGGGCAGTCTACCCCTTCGAACACCGGGGAGCTGTTTTTT

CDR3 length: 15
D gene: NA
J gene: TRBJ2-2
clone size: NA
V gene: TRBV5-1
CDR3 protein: CASSPVVENTGELFF
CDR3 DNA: TGCGCCAGCAGCCCTGTTGTAGAAAACACCGGGGAGCTGTTTTTT

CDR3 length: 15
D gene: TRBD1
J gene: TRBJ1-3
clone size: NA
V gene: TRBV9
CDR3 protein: CASSPRTGVGNTIYF
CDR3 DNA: TGTGCCAGCAGCCCTCGGACAGGGGTGGGGAACACCATATATTTT

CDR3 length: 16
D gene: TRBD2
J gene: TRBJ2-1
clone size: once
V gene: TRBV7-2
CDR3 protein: CASSLVGGRTYNEQFF
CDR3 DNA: TGTGCCAGCAGCTTAGTTGGCGGGAGAACCTACAATGAGCAGTTCTTC

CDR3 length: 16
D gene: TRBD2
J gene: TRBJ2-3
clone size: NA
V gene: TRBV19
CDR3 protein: CASSIGLAGGSDTQYF
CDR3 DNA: TGTGCCAGTAGTATAGGGCTAGCGGGGGGTTCGGATACGCAGTATTTT

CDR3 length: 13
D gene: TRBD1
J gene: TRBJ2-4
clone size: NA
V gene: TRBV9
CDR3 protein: CASGKGARSIQYF
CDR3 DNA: TGTGCCAGCGGAAAGGGGGCGCGAAGCATTCAGTACTTC

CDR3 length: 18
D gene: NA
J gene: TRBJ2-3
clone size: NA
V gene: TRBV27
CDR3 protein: CASSLSWDLGFGTDTQYF
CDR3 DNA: TGTGCCAGCAGTTTAAGTTGGGACCTGGGCTTTGGCACAGATACGCAGTATTTT

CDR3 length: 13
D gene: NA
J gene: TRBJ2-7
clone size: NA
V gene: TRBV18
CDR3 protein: CASSPGGEHEQYF
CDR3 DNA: TGTGCCAGCTCACCAGGGGGTGAGCACGAGCAGTACTTC

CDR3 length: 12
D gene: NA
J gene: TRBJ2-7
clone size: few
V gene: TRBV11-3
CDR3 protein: CASSRESLKQYF
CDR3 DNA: TGTGCCAGCAGCCGCGAGTCCCTTAAGCAGTACTTC

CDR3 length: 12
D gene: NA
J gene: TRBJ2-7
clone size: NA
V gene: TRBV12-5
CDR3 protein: CASGLGSQRQYF
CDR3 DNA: TGTGCTAGTGGTTTGGGCTCCCAGAGGCAGTACTTC